The sample holds many counts of the clone carrying this T cell receptor (beta chain). This entry comes from a study of early T cells in non-severe SARS-CoV-2 infection. Study in general: The study sequenced bulk RNA from unsorted whole blood, with chains unpaired.

Individual cDNA molecules were tagged with unique molecular identifiers, the study reported. TCRdb re-called the 5' RACE reads with MiXCR, one entry per CDR3 protein. The sample shows about 52,000 distinct CDR3 sequences, approximately 11% of them seen only once. The trim removed 1 base at V and 10 bases at J, leaving 8 bases unmatched. This CDR3 region has 15 residues. CDR1 and CDR2 from the germline V gene are DFQATT and SNEGSKA (reference sequence). The gene calls are TRBV20-1 and TRBJ2-1, with 12 positions matching TRBD1. Sequenced material: whole blood. This receptor was identified in an adult who was a healthcare worker with PCR-confirmed SARS-CoV-2 infection or an uninfected control (not recorded which). The CDR3 spells CSARGGQGAPGEQFF. CDR3 nucleotides: TGCAGTGCTAGAGGGGGACAGGGGGCGCCCGGGGAGCAGTTCTTC.